These 11 T cell receptor beta chains were sequenced from one sample in a study of T-cell reconstitution after alpha-beta-depleted transplantation in children. Unique molecular identifiers were incorporated when the TCRbeta library was constructed. Each CDR3 protein is one row after TCRdb ran MiXCR on the PCR reads. The sample lists hundreds of thousands of distinct CDR3 sequences; roughly 15% were seen once. Specimen: PBMCs from the stem cell graft donor, collected from the stem cell graft. Source of these receptors: a human donor who donated a stem cell graft to a child with acute myeloid leukemia.

This clonotype appeared a few times. The rearrangement uses TRBV7-2 and TRBJ1-2; D ambiguous. CDR1 is SGHTA, CDR2 FQGNSA, per germline. The CDR3 covers 16 residues. Trimming stripped 1 base from V and 4 bases from J, with 16 bases between. For the CDR3, the DNA is TGTGCCAGCAGCTTAGACGCCGGGGTTTTAATCTATGGCTACACCTTC. As protein: CASSLDAGVLIYGYTF.

With respect to this clonotype: Relative to the germline gene, one junction end is altered; a read error may explain this. The V call is TRBV7-2, the J call TRBJ1-2, with unresolved D. The CDR3 length is 15 residues. Per germline, CDR1 SGHTA and CDR2 FQGNSA. The CDR3 DNA sequence: TGTGCCAGCAGCTTAGATCTGGGAACTAACTATGGCTACTCCTTC. Protein sequence: CASSLDLGTNYGYSF.

The CDR3 DNA reads TGTGCCAGCAGCCAAGGATTGGCAGGCAATCAGCCCCAGCATTTT. It encodes CASSQGLAGNQPQHF. The V gene is TRBV14, the J gene TRBJ1-5; no reliable D call. V lost 1 base, J lost 2 bases, and 9 bases lay in between. The CDR3 has 15 amino acids. Germline V lookup: CDR1 SGHDN, CDR2 FVKESK.

The chain uses TRBV5-1 and TRBJ2-1; 11 bases are a match to TRBD2. CDR3 length: 17 amino acids. Germline CDR1 reads SGHRS; CDR2 reads YFSETQ. Trimming took 4 bases from V and 0 from J; bases not matched to a gene: 6. CDR3 sequence: CASSHVSGGVSYNEQFF. The CDR3 region has the DNA TGCGCCAGCAGCCACGTTAGCGGGGGGGTCTCCTACAATGAGCAGTTCTTC.

This clonotype was seen ten or more times. The CDR3 coding sequence is TGTGCCAGCAGTTCAGGGGGAGGTTCACCCCTCCACTTT. This encodes CASSSGGGSPLHF. The chain combines TRBV12-3 or TRBV12-4 with TRBJ1-6; TRBD1 matches at 7 bases. With V trimmed by 4 bases and J by 9 bases, 3 bases remained unmatched. The CDR3 has 13 residues.

This chain's CDR3 is CASRTDNEQYV. Written as DNA, the CDR3 is TGTGCCAGCAGAACTGACAACGAGCAGTACGTC. The chain links TRBV27 to TRBJ2-7; D call uncertain. Per germline, CDR1 MNHEY and CDR2 SMNVEV (reference sequence). V was cut by 6 bases and J by 5 bases, with 8 bases left in between. The CDR3 sequence is 11 residues long.

CDR3 DNA: TGTGCCAGCAGTCCTAATACAGGGGTTGGGCCTCGGGACACCGGGGAGCTGTTTTTT. Protein product: CASSPNTGVGPRDTGELFF. The rearrangement joins TRBV11-1 to TRBJ2-2; TRBD1 matches at 7 bases. Trimming at V came to 6 bases and at J to 3 bases, leaving 19 bases not matched to a gene. This CDR3 spans 19 amino acids. The germline V gene has CDR1 SGHAT and CDR2 FQDESV (reference sequence).

This clonotype was seen many times. This chain uses TRBV7-6 with TRBJ2-5; D is unresolved. The CDR3 consists of 13 residues. V lost 3 bases to trimming and J lost 5 bases, with 10 bases between them. Germline CDR1 and CDR2: SGHVS and FNYEAQ. CDR3 sequence: CASSFIPRETQYF. As DNA, the CDR3 is TGTGCCAGCAGCTTTATCCCTCGCGAGACCCAGTACTTC.

This rearrangement joins TRBV4-3 to TRBJ1-3; a possible D gene is TRBD1 (6 bases). CDR3 length: 15 residues. Germline values: CDR1 LGHNA, CDR2 YSLEER. Trimming removed 3 bases from V and 4 bases from J, with 13 bases in between. CDR3 nucleotides: TGCGCCAGCAGCCAGGAACAGGGATCCGGAAACACCATATATTTT. Its protein is CASSQEQGSGNTIYF.

This clonotype appeared many times. This chain links TRBV20-1 with TRBJ2-5, with D uncertain. CDR1 and CDR2 (germline): DFQATT, SNEGSKA (reference sequence). V lost 5 bases and J 3 bases, leaving 10 bases between the germline ends. The CDR3 totals 12 residues. This CDR3 reads CSAPDFKETQYF. CDR3 bases: TGCAGTGCTCCTGACTTCAAAGAGACCCAGTACTTC.

This chain uses TRBV6-2 or TRBV6-3 with TRBJ2-5, with D perhaps matching TRBD2 (6 bases). The CDR3 length is 15 residues. Germline V gene sequence: CDR1 MNHEY, CDR2 SVGEGT. The V end was cut by 5 bases, the J end by 5 bases, with 18 bases between. Here the CDR3 reads CASSRQGGRKETQYF. DNA for the CDR3: TGTGCCAGCAGTCGTCAGGGAGGTAGAAAGGAGACCCAGTACTTC.